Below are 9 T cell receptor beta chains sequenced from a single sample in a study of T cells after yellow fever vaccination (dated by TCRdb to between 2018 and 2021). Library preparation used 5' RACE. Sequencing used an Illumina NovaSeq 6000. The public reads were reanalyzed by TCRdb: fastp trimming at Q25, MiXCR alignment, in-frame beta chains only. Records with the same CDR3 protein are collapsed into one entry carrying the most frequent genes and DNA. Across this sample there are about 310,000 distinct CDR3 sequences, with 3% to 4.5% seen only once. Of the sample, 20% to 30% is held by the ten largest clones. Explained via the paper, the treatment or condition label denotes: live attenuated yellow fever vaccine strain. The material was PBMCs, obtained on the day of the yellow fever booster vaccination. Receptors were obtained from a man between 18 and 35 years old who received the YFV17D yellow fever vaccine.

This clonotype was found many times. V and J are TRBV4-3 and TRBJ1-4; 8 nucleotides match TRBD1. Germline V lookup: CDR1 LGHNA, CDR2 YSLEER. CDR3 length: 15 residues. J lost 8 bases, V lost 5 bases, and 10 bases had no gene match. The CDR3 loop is CASSIGTGSREKLFF. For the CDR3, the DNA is TGCGCCAGCAGCATAGGGACAGGTAGTAGAGAAAAACTGTTTTTT.

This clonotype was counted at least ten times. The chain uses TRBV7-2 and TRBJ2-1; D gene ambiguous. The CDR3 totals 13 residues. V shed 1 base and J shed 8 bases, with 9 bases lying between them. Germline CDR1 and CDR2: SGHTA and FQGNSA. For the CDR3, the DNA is TGTGCCAGCAGCTTAGTCCAGGAACATGAGCAGTTCTTC. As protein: CASSLVQEHEQFF.

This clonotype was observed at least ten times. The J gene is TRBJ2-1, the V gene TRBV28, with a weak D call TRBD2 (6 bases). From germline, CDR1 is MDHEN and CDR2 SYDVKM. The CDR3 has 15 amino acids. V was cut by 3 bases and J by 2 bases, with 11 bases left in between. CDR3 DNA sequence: TGTGCCAGCAGTTTTCGGGGGAAGACCTACAATGAGCAGTTCTTC. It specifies CASSFRGKTYNEQFF.

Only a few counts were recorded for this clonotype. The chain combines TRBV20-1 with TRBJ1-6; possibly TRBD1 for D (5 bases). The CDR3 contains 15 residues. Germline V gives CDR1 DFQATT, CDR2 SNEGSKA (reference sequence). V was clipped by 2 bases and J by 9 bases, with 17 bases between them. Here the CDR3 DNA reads TGCAGTGCTAGACCTCCCCAGGGCATGGGTTCACCCCTCCACTTT. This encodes CSARPPQGMGSPLHF.

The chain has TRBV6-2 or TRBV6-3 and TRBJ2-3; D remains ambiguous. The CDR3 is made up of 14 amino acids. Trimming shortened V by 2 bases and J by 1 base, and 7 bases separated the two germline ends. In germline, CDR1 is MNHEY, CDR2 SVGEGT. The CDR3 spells CASSYSWGTDTQYF. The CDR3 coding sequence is TGTGCCAGCAGTTACAGCTGGGGCACAGATACGCAGTATTTT.

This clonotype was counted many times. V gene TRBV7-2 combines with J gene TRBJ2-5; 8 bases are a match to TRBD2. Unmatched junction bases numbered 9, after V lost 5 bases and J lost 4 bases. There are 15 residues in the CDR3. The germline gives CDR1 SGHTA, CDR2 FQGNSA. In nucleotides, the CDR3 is TGTGCCAGCAGCCCCTGGCGGGGGGCAGGAGAGACCCAGTACTTC. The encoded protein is CASSPWRGAGETQYF.

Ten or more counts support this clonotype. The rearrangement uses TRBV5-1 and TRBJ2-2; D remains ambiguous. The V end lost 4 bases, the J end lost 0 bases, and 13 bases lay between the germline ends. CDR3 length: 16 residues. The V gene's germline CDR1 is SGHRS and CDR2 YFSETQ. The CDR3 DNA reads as TGCGCCAGCAGCAGCTCCGGGCCCCCGAACACCGGGGAGCTGTTTTTT. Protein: CASSSSGPPNTGELFF.

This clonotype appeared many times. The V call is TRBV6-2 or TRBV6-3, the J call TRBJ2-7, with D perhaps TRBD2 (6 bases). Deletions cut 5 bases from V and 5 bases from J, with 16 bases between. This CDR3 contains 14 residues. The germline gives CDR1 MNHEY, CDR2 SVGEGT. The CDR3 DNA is TGTGCCAGCAGTCCAACTAGCCCCGGGGACGAGCAGTACGTC. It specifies CASSPTSPGDEQYV.

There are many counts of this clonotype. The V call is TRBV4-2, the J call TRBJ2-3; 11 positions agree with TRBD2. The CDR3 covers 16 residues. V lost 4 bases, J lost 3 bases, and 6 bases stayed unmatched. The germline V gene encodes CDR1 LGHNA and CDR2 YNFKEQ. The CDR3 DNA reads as TGTGCCAGCAGCCGAATAGCGGGGGGGACGACAGATACGCAGTATTTT. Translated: CASSRIAGGTTDTQYF.